This T cell receptor beta chain stems from a study of technical replicates of blood from a handful of donors. Assay: immunoSEQ multiplex PCR; the TCRdb copy retains only in-frame clones and omits some. The data hold tens of thousands of clones, with 85% to 95% observed a single time. The germline V and J ends were trimmed by 2 bases and 2 bases, with 11 bases remaining between them. The CDR3 is 15 residues long. From germline, CDR1 is SGHRS and CDR2 YFSETQ. The source of this sequence is a human donor in good health. This chain links TRBV5-1 with TRBJ2-1; weak D call: TRBD1 (5 bases). The sample taken for sequencing was T cells isolated from PBMCs. CDR3 residues: CASSLGDRTYNEQFF. CDR3 sequence (DNA): TGCGCCAGCAGCTTAGGAGACAGAACCTACAATGAGCAGTTCTTC.